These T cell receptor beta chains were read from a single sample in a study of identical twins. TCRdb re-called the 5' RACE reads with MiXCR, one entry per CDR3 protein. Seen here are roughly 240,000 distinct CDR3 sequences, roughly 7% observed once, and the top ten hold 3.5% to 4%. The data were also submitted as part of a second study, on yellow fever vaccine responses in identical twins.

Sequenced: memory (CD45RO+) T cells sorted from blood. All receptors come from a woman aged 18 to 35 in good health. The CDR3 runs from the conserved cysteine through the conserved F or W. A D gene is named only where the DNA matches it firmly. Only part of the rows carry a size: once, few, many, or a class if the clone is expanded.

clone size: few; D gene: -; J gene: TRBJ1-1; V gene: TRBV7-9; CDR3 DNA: TGTGCCAGCAGCCGGCAGGCTTTTTTAACTGAAGCTTTCTTT; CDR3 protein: CASSRQAFLTEAFF
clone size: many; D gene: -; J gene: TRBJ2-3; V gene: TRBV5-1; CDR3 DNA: TGCGCCAGCAGCCCCCTTGGTTACAACACAGATACGCAGTATTTT; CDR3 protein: CASSPLGYNTDTQYF
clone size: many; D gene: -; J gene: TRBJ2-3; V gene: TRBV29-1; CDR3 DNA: TGCAGCGCCCTGCTGGGAGTCTCCGATACGCAGTATTTT; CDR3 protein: CSALLGVSDTQYF
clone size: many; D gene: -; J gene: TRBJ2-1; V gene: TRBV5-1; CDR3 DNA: TGCGCCAGCAGCTTGGGTGGGGTAAGGGACAATGAGCAGTTCTTC; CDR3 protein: CASSLGGVRDNEQFF
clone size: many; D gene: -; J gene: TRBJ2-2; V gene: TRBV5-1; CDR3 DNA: TGCGCCAGCAGCCCCGATGGTACCGGGGAGCTGTTTTTT; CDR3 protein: CASSPDGTGELFF
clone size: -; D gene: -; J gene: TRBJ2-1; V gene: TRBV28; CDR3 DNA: TGTGCCAGCAGTTTACCAGAAGGCCCACCTATGAGTCCCTACAATGAGCAGTTCTTC; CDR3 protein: CASSLPEGPPMSPYNEQFF
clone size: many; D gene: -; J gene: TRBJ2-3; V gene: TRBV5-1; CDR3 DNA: TGCGCCAGCAGCAAGGGGGGGCCCACAGATACGCAGTATTTT; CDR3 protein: CASSKGGPTDTQYF
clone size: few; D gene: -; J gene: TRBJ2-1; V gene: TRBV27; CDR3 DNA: TGTGCCAGCAGAAAGGGTCGCAATGAGCAGTTCTTC; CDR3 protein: CASRKGRNEQFF
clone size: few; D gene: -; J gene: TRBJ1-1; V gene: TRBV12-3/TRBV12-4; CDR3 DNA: TGTGCCAGCACCCCCATAGTTGGCACTGAAGCTTTCTTT; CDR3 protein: CASTPIVGTEAFF
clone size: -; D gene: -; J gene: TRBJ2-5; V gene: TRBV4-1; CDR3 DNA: TGCGCCAGCAGCCCACTTCATATCCAAGAGACCCAGTACTTC; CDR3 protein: CASSPLHIQETQYF
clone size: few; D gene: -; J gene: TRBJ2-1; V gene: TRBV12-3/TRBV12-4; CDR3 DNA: TGTGCCAGCAGTGCAGGGGACTACACCTACCGCGATGAGCAGTTCTTC; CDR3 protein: CASSAGDYTYRDEQFF
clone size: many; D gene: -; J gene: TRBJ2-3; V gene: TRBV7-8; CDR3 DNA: TGTGCCAGCAGCTTGCAGGGGAGTGGCACAGATACGCAGTATTTT; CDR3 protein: CASSLQGSGTDTQYF
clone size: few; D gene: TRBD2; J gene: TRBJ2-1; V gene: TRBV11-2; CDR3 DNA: TGTGCCAGCAGCTTATCCCGAGGGGAAGCGGGGGGGTCCTACAATGAGCAGTTCTTC; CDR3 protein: CASSLSRGEAGGSYNEQFF
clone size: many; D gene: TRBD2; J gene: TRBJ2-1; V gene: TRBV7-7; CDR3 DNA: TGTGCCAGCAGCTCTACTAGCGGGGGTAACAATGAGCAGTTCTTC; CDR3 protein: CASSSTSGGNNEQFF
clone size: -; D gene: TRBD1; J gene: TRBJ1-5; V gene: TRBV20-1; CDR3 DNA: TGCAGTGCTAGTGACAGGGATAGCAATCAGCCCCAGCATTTT; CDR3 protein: CSASDRDSNQPQHF
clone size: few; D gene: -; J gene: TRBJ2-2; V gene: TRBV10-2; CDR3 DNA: TGCGCCAGCAGTAGAGACAGGACCATTACCGGGGAGCTGTTTTTT; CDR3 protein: CASSRDRTITGELFF
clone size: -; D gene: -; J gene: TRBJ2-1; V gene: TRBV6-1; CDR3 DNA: TGTGCCAGCAGGGCCGAACTGGGACTCTACAATGAGCAGTTCTTC; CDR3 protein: CASRAELGLYNEQFF
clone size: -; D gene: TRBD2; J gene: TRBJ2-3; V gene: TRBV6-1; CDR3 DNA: TGTGACAGCAGTGAATTGGTAGCGGGGGGCAGGGGAGATACGCAGTATTTT; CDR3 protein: CDSSELVAGGRGDTQYF
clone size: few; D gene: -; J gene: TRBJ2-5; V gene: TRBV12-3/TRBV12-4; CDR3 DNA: TGTGCCAGCAGTCCGGGAACGTGGGAGACCCAGTACTTC; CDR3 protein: CASSPGTWETQYF
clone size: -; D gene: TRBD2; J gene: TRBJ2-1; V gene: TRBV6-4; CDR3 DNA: TGTGCCAGCAGTGGACTAGCGGGAGGGTCCTACAATGAGCAGTTCTTC; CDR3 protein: CASSGLAGGSYNEQFF
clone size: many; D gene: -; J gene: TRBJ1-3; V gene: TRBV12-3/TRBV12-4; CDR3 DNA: TGTGCCAGCAGCTCGCTCTCTGGAAACACCATATATTTT; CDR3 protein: CASSSLSGNTIYF
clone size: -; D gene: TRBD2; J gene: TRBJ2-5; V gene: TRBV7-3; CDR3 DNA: TGTGCCAGCAGCGACAGACTAGCGGGGCAAGAGACCCAGTACTTC; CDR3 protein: CASSDRLAGQETQYF
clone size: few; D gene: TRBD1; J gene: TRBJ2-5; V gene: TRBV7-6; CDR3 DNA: TGTGCCAGCAGCCTTGGGACAGCATTGTACCAAGAGACCCAGTACTTC; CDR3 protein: CASSLGTALYQETQYF
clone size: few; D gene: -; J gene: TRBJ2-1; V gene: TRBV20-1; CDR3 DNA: TGCAGTGCTCACGGGGGTAGCTCCTACAATGAGCAGTTCTTC; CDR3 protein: CSAHGGSSYNEQFF
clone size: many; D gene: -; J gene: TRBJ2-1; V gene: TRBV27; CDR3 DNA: TGTGCCAGCAGTTTACAACAGTTGGCCCATGAGCAGTTCTTC; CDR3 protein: CASSLQQLAHEQFF